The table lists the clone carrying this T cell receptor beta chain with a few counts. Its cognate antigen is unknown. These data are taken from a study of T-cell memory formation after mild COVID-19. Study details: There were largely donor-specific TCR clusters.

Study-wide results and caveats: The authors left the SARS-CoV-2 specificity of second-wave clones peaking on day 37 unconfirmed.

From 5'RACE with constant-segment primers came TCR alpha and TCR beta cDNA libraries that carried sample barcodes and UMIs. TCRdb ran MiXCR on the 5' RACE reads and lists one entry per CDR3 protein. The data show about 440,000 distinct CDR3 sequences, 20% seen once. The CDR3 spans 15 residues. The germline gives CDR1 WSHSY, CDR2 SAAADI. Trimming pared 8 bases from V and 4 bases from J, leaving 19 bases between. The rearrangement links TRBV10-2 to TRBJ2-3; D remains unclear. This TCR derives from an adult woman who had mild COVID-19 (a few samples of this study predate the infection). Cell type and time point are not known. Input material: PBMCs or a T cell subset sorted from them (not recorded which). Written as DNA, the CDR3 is TGCGCCAGCCAGGAGCTAATAGGGTCCGCAGATACGCAGTATTTT. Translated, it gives CASQELIGSADTQYF.